Shown below are 21 T cell receptor beta chains from a single sample sequenced in a study of cytomegalovirus exposure and HLA in healthy donors. Primers included in the PCR were 60 Vbeta and 13 Jbeta primers. Only in-frame clones appear in the TCRdb table, and some are missing; sequencing was by immunoSEQ multiplex PCR. The data show more than 100,000 clones, 77% seen once. Sequenced input: PBMCs. These receptors were obtained from a woman in her thirties or forties in good health and CMV-seronegative.

The CDR3 sequence: CASSLGQNSPLHF. The CDR3 nucleotides are TGTGCCAGCAGCTTAGGACAGAATTCACCCCTCCACTTT. The chain has TRBV11-2 and TRBJ1-6, with D maybe TRBD1 (5 bases). V lost 1 base and J lost 7, with 5 bases in between. Germline values: CDR1 SGHAT, CDR2 FQNNGV. This CDR3 spans 13 amino acids. Full variable domain (remainder filled in from reference TRBV11-2 and TRBJ1-6): EAGVAQSPRYKIIEKRQSVAFWCNPISGHATLYWYQQILGQGPKLLIQFQNNGVVDDSQLPKDRFSAERLKGVDSTLKIQPAKLEDSAVYLCASSLGQNSPLHFGNGTRLTVT.

The table lists this clone with a count of one. The chain has TRBV4-1 and TRBJ2-5; TRBD2 aligns across 8 bases. The junction had 7 bases not matched to a gene; V was cut back by 3 bases and J by 4 bases. From germline, CDR1 is MGHRA and CDR2 YSYEKL. The CDR3 covers 15 residues. CDR3 sequence (DNA): TGCGCCAGCAGCCATCTCGGACTAGCTGGAGAGACCCAGTACTTC. As protein: CASSHLGLAGETQYF.

This chain connects TRBV7-9 to TRBJ2-3; maybe TRBD2 (6 bases). V gave up 5 bases and J gave up 5 bases, with 8 bases separating them. The CDR3 covers 12 residues. The germline V gene has CDR1 SEHNR and CDR2 FQNEAQ (reference sequence). The CDR3 is CASSPSVDTQYF. The CDR3 coding sequence is TGTGCCAGCAGCCCTAGCGTAGATACGCAGTATTTT.

This rearrangement joins TRBV30 to TRBJ1-2; D call uncertain. This CDR3 has 14 amino acids. V shed 1 base and J shed 8 bases, with 17 bases lying between them. Germline V gives CDR1 GTSNPN, CDR2 SVGIG (reference sequence). DNA for the CDR3: TGTGCCTGGAGTGCCTCGGGGAGCAACGGAGGCTACACCTTC. It specifies CAWSASGSNGGYTF.

The rearrangement links TRBV7-6 to TRBJ2-6; D gene uncertain. The CDR3 has 17 residues. Looked up from germline, CDR1 is SGHVS and CDR2 is FNYEAQ. With 2 bases removed from V and 0 bases from J, the gap between germline ends came to 11 bases. This CDR3 reads CASSLSPAVSGANVLTF. The CDR3 coding sequence is TGTGCCAGCAGCTTATCCCCCGCAGTCTCTGGGGCCAACGTCCTGACTTTC.

The chain employs TRBV30 and TRBJ1-1; 10 positions agree with TRBD1. Losses at the gene ends were 2 bases for V and 3 bases for J; bases not matched to a gene: 6. Germline values: CDR1 GTSNPN, CDR2 SVGIG (reference sequence). There are 15 residues in the CDR3. The CDR3 region has the DNA TGTGCCTGGAGTAAGTTGACAGGGGGCTACACTGAAGCTTTCTTT. Protein product: CAWSKLTGGYTEAFF.

This clone was observed once. V gene TRBV19 combines with J gene TRBJ1-5; the match to TRBD1 covers 8 bases. Germline V gene lookup returns CDR1 LNHDA and CDR2 SQIVND (reference sequence). This CDR3 is 15 amino acids long. V trimming: 5 bases; J trimming: 6 bases; junction bases outside the gene matches: 9. The CDR3 is CASSVDRGSTQPQHF. The CDR3 DNA is TGTGCCAGTAGTGTCGACAGGGGCAGTACTCAGCCCCAGCATTTT.

J is TRBJ2-3 and V is TRBV5-1; TRBD2 matches at 9 bases. CDR1 and CDR2 from the germline V gene are SGHRS and YFSETQ. The CDR3 has 16 amino acids. V lost 3 bases and J lost 2; bases outside the gene matches: 7. CDR3 in DNA: TGCGCCAGCAGCTCAATTAGCGGGGGAGCCACAGATACGCAGTATTTT. Translation gives CASSSISGGATDTQYF.

V usage is TRBV2 and J usage is TRBJ2-2; TRBD1 aligns across 8 bases. This CDR3 has 15 residues. Trimming took 8 bases from V and 2 from J; bases not matched to a gene: 7. Germline V gives CDR1 SNHLY, CDR2 FYNNEI. DNA for the CDR3: TGTGCCAGCGGGGGACAGGCGAGAAACACCGGGGAGCTGTTTTTT. Protein: CASGGQARNTGELFF.

The rearrangement uses TRBV6-4 and TRBJ1-1; perhaps TRBD1 as D (5 bases). V lost 5 bases and J 7 bases, leaving 14 bases between the germline ends. This CDR3 comprises 13 residues. From germline, CDR1 is MRHNA and CDR2 SNTAGT. This chain's CDR3 is CASSLTGRGEAFF. In nucleotides, the CDR3 is TGTGCCAGCAGTCTAACGGGGCGGGGTGAAGCTTTCTTT.

The chain has TRBV7-3 and TRBJ1-5, with a tentative D call TRBD1 (5 bases). The CDR3 consists of 14 residues. Trimming pared 1 base from V and 10 bases from J, leaving 14 bases between. CDR1 and CDR2 from the germline V gene are SGHTA and FQGTGA. As DNA, the CDR3 is TGTGCCAGCAGCTTAAATGGAGGGGTAGGACCCCAGCATTTT. This gives the protein CASSLNGGVGPQHF. The full variable domain, rest sourced from reference TRBV7-3 and TRBJ1-5, is GAGVSQTPSNKVTEKGKYVELRCDPISGHTALYWYRQSLGQGPEFLIYFQGTGAADDSGLPNDRFFAVRPEGSVSTLKIQRTERGDSAVYLCASSLNGGVGPQHFGDGTRLSIL.

By share, this clone ranks as medium-sized. The genes are TRBV6-5 and TRBJ2-7, with D maybe TRBD1 (5 bases). Germline V gene sequence: CDR1 MNHEY, CDR2 SVGAGI. This CDR3 has 14 residues. Trimming took off 2 bases at V and 5 bases at J, with 13 bases between the two ends. The CDR3 nucleotides are TGTGCCAGCAGTTACGGGGCAGGTGACGACGAGCAGTACTTC. Protein: CASSYGAGDDEQYF.

This clone was counted a few times. The chain links TRBV19 to TRBJ2-2; D gene uncertain. Trimming left V 3 bases short and J 4 bases short, with 15 bases between. CDR1 is LNHDA, CDR2 SQIVND, per germline (reference sequence). CDR3 size: 16 residues. As DNA, the CDR3 is TGTGCCAGTAGTATCGTGGTTACAAGGAGCACCGGGGAGCTGTTTTTT. This encodes CASSIVVTRSTGELFF.

The V and J genes are TRBV19 and TRBJ2-1, with 10 bases fitting TRBD2. CDR3 length: 15 amino acids. Germline loops: CDR1 LNHDA, CDR2 SQIVND (reference sequence). Unmatched junction bases numbered 10, after V lost 10 bases and J lost 4 bases. Here the CDR3 reads CATIAGGGFYNEQFF. The DNA of the CDR3 is TGTGCCACAATAGCGGGGGGCGGATTTTACAATGAGCAGTTCTTC.

This sequence joins TRBV18 and TRBJ2-3; 13 bases are a match to TRBD2. The CDR3 length is 16 residues. Germline V lookup: CDR1 KGHSH, CDR2 LQKENI. J was trimmed by 1 base and V by 2 bases; bases with no gene match: 0. The CDR3 reads CASSPGTSGGTDTQYF. The CDR3 DNA reads TGTGCCAGCTCACCAGGGACTAGCGGGGGCACAGATACGCAGTATTTT.

J is TRBJ1-1 and V is TRBV14; D remains ambiguous. Germline-derived CDR1 and CDR2 are SGHDN and FVKESK. This CDR3 comprises 15 residues. The ends were cut back, 1 base at V and 4 bases at J, with 13 bases in the middle. The CDR3 spells CASSQVSAGSTEAFF. DNA for the CDR3: TGTGCCAGCAGCCAAGTTTCCGCCGGGAGCACTGAAGCTTTCTTT.

The chain carries TRBV5-4 and TRBJ1-2, with 7 nucleotides matching TRBD1. The CDR3 covers 15 residues. Per the germline V gene, CDR1 is SGHNT and CDR2 is YYREEE (reference sequence). The ends lost 2 bases at V and 2 bases at J; junction bases unmatched: 6. CDR3 amino acids: CASSLDVTGNYGYTF. As DNA, the CDR3 is TGTGCCAGCAGCTTAGACGTGACAGGGAACTATGGCTACACCTTC.

The chain combines TRBV4-1 with TRBJ1-2; D not certain. Deletions cut 1 base from V and 7 bases from J, with 13 bases between. Germline V gives CDR1 MGHRA, CDR2 YSYEKL. The CDR3 has 14 amino acids. The CDR3 coding sequence is TGCGCCAGCAGCCAAGTGGCACATCCTTCTGGCTACACCTTC. Translating it yields CASSQVAHPSGYTF.

The CDR3 DNA is TGTGCCAGCCTAACCCGGACAGGGGGCTCCGGGGTCTGTCAGCCCCAGCATTTT. Its translation: CASLTRTGGSGVCQPQHF. The rearrangement uses TRBV19 and TRBJ1-5; 11 bases agree with TRBD1. V was pared by 9 bases and J by 6 bases, with 19 bases of the junction left unmatched. Germline-derived CDR1 and CDR2 are LNHDA and SQIVND (reference sequence). The CDR3 loop spans 18 amino acids.

This chain connects TRBV4-3 to TRBJ1-5; tentative D call: TRBD1 (5 bases). With 0 bases removed from V and 2 bases from J, the gap between germline ends came to 11 bases. Germline CDR1 and CDR2: LGHNA and YSLEER. The CDR3 is 16 amino acids. The CDR3 DNA follows: TGCGCCAGCAGCCAAGAACCATGGGGCGGCAATCAGCCCCAGCATTTT. Protein sequence: CASSQEPWGGNQPQHF.

This chain connects TRBV7-6 to TRBJ2-1; 13 nucleotides agree with TRBD2. The CDR3 is made up of 16 amino acids. V was pared by 4 bases and J by 4 bases, with 4 bases of the junction left unmatched. Germline V CDR1 and CDR2: SGHVS, FNYEAQ. The CDR3 DNA reads as TGTGCCAGCAGCTCACTAGCGGGGGGGCCATACAATGAGCAGTTCTTC. Its translation is CASSSLAGGPYNEQFF. The full variable domain, with the rest looked up from reference TRBV7-6 and TRBJ2-1, is GAGVSQSPRYKVTKRGQDVALRCDPISGHVSLYWYRQALGQGPEFLTYFNYEAQQDKSGLPNDRFSAERPEGSISTLTIQRTEQRDSAMYRCASSSLAGGPYNEQFFGPGTRLTVL.